This record covers a single T cell receptor (beta chain). The antigen this receptor binds is unknown. Library preparation employed 5' RACE. The input for every TCR library was around 3.5 ug of total RNA. For each sample, cDNA was synthesized in eight separate reactions using SMARTScribe reverse transcriptase. Unique molecular identifiers containing a 6-nucleotide sample barcode were introduced through template switching during cDNA synthesis. TCRalpha and TCRbeta cDNA was amplified by two nested PCRs of 16 and 9 cycles, with bead purification after each PCR. Before amplification, the cDNA was treated with uracil DNA-glycosylase and purified using the QIAquick PCR purification kit. The second PCR added Illumina TruSeq-compatible adapters along with sample-specific barcodes. TapeStation and Qubit were used to check library quality and concentration, and roughly 4.8 ng of each library went into the pool. Pooled libraries were sequenced on an Illumina HiSeq2500 single-index Rapid Run with 2 x 100 bp reads and custom sequencing primers. The study's own analysis went as follows. MiGEC version 1.2.6 was used for UMI-based consensus assembly to correct PCR and sequencing errors. V(D)J alignment, clonotype assembly and CDR3 extraction were performed with MiXCR version 2.1.1. Normalisation of gene usage, clonotype sharing and MAIT/NKT TCR abundance was achieved by analysing the top 1000, 10 000 and 20 000 clonotypes per sample. Diversity was computed as the inverse Simpson index with the vegan R package after downsampling to 27 000 UMIs. Paired Mann-Whitney U tests were applied to discordant twin pairs, with Benjamini-Hochberg correction for multiple testing. Through TCRdb reprocessing, the reads give one entry per CDR3 protein sequence; DNA is omitted. These V and J calls are TCRdb output, not the study's own analysis. The sample's table covers 300,000 to 400,000 distinct CDR3 sequences. The leading ten clones occupy approximately 2% of the sample.

From each donor, a roughly 2.3 ml peripheral blood sample was collected into PAXgene tubes and stored at -80 degrees C. Without T cell sorting, total RNA was isolated from whole blood using the PAXgene blood miRNA kit on an automated QIAcube. Peripheral blood from monozygotic twin pairs concordant or discordant for inflammatory bowel disease was subjected to deep TCRalpha and TCRbeta repertoire profiling with unique molecular barcoding. Smoking habits were recorded for all twin pairs, with individuals classified as current, former or never smokers. The sample belongs to a study of monozygotic twins with inflammatory bowel disease (dated by TCRdb to about 2019). About the full investigation: A total of 28 monozygotic twin pairs were included in the full study, comprising nine German pairs (four IBD-concordant, five IBD-discordant) and 19 IBD-discordant Danish pairs. The search for disease-associated traits relied mainly on comparing IBD patients with their genetically identical healthy co-twins within discordant pairs. Each individual had, on average, about 151 000 unique TCRalpha sequences and 181 000 unique TCRbeta sequences available for analysis.

The CDR3, cysteine through phenylalanine, is 15 amino acids long. No DNA appears here. The CDR1 and CDR2 encoded by the germline V gene are SGHAT and FQNNGV. General conclusions and limits of the study: Repertoire similarity did not differ between concordant and discordant twins, possibly due to limited statistical power. Differing immunosuppressive treatments among patients may have added background noise and inter-individual variability to the repertoires. TCRbeta repertoire diversity, by inverse Simpson index, was decreased in IBD patients compared with their healthy co-twins. Fewer clonotypes were shared with other individuals by IBD patients than by healthy twins, most markedly in patients showing signs of disease activity. Different T cell subtypes could not be distinguished in the analysis. No single strong signal or clonotype linked to IBD turned up in the results, so the idea that one exists was not supported.

This TCR was sampled from a human donor with ulcerative colitis or Crohn's disease, or a healthy co-twin of an affected twin (not recorded which). The chain joins TRBV11-2 to TRBJ2-2; lacking DNA, the TRBD1 call made by TCRdb goes unchecked. Sequenced: blood. CDR3 region: CASSPLGGVSGELFF. Joined to the reference TRBV11-2 and TRBJ2-2 proteins, this CDR3 gives the full variable domain: EAGVAQSPRYKIIEKRQSVAFWCNPISGHATLYWYQQILGQGPKLLIQFQNNGVVDDSQLPKDRFSAERLKGVDSTLKIQPAKLEDSAVYLCASSPLGGVSGELFFGEGSRLTVL.